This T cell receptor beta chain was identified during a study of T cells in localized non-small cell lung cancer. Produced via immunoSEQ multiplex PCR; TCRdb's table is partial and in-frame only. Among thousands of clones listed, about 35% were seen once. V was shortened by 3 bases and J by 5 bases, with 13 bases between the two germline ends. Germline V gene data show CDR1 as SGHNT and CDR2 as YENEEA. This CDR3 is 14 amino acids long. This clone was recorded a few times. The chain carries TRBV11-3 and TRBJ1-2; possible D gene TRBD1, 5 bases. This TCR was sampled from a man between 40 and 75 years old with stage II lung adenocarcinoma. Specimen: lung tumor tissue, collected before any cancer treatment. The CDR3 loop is CASSFPTGIYGYTF. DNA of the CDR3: TGTGCCAGCAGCTTTCCCACAGGAATTTATGGCTACACCTTC.